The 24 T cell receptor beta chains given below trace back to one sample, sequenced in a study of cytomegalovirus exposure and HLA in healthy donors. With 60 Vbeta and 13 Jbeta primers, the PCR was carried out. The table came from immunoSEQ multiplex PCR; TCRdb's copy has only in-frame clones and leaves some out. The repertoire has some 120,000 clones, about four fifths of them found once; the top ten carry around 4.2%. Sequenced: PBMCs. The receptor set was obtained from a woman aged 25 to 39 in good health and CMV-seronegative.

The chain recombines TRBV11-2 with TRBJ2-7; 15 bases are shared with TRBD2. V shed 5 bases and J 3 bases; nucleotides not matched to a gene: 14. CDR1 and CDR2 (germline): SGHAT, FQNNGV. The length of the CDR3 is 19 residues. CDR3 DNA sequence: TGTGCCAGCAGCACCCGGACAGGTCGGACTAGCGGGGGGGACTACGAGCAGTACTTC. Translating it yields CASSTRTGRTSGGDYEQYF.

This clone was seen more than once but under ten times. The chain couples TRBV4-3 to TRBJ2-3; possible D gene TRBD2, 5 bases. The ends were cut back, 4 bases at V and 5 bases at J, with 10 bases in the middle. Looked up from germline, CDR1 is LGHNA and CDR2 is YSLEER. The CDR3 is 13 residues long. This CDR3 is CASSPGREDTQYF. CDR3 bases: TGCGCCAGCAGCCCGGGCCGGGAAGATACGCAGTATTTT.

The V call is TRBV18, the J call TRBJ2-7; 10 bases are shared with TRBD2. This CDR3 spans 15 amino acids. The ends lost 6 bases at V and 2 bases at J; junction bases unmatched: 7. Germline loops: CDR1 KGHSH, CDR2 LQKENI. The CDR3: CASSSRTSGTYEQYF. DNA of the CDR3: TGTGCCAGCTCGTCCCGGACTAGCGGAACCTACGAGCAGTACTTC.

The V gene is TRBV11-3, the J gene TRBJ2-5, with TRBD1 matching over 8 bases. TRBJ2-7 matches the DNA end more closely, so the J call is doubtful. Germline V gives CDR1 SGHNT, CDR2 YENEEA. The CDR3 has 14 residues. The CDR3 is CASSPRTGIGEQYF. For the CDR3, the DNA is TGTGCCAGCAGCCCGCGGACAGGGATCGGCGAGCAGTACTTC.

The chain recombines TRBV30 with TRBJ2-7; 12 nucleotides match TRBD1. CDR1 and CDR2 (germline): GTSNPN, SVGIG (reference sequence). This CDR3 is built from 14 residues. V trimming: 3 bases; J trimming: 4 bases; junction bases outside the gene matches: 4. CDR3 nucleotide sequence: TGTGCCTGGAGACCGGGACAGGGGGCTTACGAGCAGTACTTC. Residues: CAWRPGQGAYEQYF. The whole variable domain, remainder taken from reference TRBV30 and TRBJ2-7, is SQTIHQWPATLVQPVGSPLSLECTVEGTSNPNLYWYRQAAGRGLQLLFYSVGIGQISSEVPQNLSASRPQDRQFILSSKKLLLSDSGFYLCAWRPGQGAYEQYFGPGTRLTVT.

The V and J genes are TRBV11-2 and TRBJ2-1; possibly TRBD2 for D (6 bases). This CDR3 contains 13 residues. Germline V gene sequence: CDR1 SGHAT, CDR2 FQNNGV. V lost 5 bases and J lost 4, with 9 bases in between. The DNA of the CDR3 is TGTGCCAGCAGCATGGGACTTTACAATGAGCAGTTCTTC. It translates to CASSMGLYNEQFF.

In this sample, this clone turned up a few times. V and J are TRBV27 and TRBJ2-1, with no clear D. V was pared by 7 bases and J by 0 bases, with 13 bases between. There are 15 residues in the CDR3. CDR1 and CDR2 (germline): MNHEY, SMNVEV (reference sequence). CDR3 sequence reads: CASTRTPSSYNEQFF. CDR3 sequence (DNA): TGTGCCAGCACCCGAACTCCGAGCTCCTACAATGAGCAGTTCTTC.

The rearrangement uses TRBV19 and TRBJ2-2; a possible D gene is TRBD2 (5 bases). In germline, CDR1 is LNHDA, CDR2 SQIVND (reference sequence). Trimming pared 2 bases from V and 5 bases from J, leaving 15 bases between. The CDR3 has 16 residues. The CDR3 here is CASSIYGGSGTGELFF. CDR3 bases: TGTGCCAGTAGTATATATGGCGGGTCGGGAACCGGGGAGCTGTTTTTT.

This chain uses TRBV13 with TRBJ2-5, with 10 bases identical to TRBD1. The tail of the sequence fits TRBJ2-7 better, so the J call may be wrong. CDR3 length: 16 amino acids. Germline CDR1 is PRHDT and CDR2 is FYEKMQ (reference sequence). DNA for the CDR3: TGTGCCAGCAGCTTAGCCCGGACAGGGGGTCCTTCCGAGCAGTACTTC. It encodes CASSLARTGGPSEQYF.

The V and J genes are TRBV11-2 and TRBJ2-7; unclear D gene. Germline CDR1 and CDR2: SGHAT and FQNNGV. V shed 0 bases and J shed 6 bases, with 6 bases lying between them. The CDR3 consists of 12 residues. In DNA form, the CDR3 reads TGTGCCAGCAGCTTAGATCGCGGCGAGCAGTACTTC. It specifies CASSLDRGEQYF.

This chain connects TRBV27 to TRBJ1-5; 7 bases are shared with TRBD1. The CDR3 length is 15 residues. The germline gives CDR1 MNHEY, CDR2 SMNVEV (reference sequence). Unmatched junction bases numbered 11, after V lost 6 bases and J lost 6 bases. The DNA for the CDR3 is TGTGCCAGCAGCATGGGACAGACGCTAGGTCAGCCCCAGCATTTT. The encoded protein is CASSMGQTLGQPQHF.

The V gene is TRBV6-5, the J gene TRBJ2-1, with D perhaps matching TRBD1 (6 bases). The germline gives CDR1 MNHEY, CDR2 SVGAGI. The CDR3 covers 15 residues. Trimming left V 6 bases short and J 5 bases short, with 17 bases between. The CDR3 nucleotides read TGTGCCAGCAGACACGAGGGGGAGAGCCACAATGAGCAGTTCTTC. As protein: CASRHEGESHNEQFF.

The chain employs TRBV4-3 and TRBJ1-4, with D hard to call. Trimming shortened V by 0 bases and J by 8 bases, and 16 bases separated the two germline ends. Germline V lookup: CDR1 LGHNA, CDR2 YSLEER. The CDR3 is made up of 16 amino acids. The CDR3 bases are TGCGCCAGCAGCCAAGATCGGGAGTACCAATTCGAAAAACTGTTTTTT. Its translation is CASSQDREYQFEKLFF.

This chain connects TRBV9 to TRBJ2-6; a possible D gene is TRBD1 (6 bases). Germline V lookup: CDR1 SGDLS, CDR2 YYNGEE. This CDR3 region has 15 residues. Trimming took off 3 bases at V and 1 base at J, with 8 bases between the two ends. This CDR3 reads CASSDDRSGANVLTF. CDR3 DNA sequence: TGTGCCAGCAGCGACGACAGGTCTGGGGCCAACGTCCTGACTTTC. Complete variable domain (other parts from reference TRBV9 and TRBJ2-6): DSGVTQTPKHLITATGQRVTLRCSPRSGDLSVYWYQQSLDQGLQFLIQYYNGEERAKGNILERFSAQQFPDLHSELNLSSLELGDSALYFCASSDDRSGANVLTFGAGSRLTVL.

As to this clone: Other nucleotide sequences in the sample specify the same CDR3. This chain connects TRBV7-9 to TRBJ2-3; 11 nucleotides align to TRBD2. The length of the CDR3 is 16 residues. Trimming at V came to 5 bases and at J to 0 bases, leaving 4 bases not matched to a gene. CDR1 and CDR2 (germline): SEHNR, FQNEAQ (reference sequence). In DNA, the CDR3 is TGTGCCAGCAGCCTCGGGACTAGCGGAAGCACAGATACGCAGTATTTT. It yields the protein CASSLGTSGSTDTQYF. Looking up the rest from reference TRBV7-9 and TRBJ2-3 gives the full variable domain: DTGVSQNPRHKITKRGQNVTFRCDPISEHNRLYWYRQTLGQGPEFLTYFQNEAQLEKSRLLSDRFSAERPKGSFSTLEIQRTEQGDSAMYLCASSLGTSGSTDTQYFGPGTRLTVL.

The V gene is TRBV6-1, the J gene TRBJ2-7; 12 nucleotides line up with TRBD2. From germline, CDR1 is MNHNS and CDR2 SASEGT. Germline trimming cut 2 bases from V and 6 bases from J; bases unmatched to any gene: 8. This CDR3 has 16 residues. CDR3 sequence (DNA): TGTGCCAGCAGTGAAAGGCGGACTAGCGGGAAAGGCGAGCAGTACTTC. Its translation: CASSERRTSGKGEQYF.

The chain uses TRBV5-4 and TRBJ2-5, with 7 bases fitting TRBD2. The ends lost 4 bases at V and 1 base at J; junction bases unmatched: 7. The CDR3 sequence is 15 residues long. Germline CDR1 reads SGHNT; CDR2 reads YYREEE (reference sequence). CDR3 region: CASSPVVAGQETQYF. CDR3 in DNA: TGTGCCAGCAGCCCAGTGGTAGCGGGCCAAGAGACCCAGTACTTC. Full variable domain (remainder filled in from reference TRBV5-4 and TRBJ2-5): ETGVTQSPTHLIKTRGQQVTLRCSSQSGHNTVSWYQQALGQGPQFIFQYYREEENGRGNFPPRFSGLQFPNYSSELNVNALELDDSALYLCASSPVVAGQETQYFGPGTRLLVL.

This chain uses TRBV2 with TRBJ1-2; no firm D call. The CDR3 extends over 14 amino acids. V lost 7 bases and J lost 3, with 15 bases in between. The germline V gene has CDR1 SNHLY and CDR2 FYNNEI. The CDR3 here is CASTEGGDYYGYTF. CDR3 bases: TGTGCCAGCACCGAAGGTGGAGACTACTATGGCTACACCTTC.

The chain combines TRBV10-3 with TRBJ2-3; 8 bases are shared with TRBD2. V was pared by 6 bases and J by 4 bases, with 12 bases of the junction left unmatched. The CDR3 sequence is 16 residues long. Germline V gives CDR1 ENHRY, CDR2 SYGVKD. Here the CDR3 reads CAIRPRAGAGADTQYF. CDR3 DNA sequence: TGTGCCATCAGGCCTCGAGCGGGAGCGGGGGCAGATACGCAGTATTTT.

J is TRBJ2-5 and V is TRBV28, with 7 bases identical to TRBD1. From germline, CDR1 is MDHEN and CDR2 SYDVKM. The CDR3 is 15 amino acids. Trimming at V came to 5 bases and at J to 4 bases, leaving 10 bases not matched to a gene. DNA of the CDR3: TGTGCCAGCAGTCCCCCCGGGACAGAGGGAGAGACCCAGTACTTC. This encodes CASSPPGTEGETQYF.

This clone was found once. Here the CDR3 DNA reads TGTGCCAGCACCTTACGGACAGGGGATCAGCCCCAGCATTTT. This encodes CASTLRTGDQPQHF. This chain links TRBV6-5 with TRBJ1-5, with 9 nucleotides matching TRBD1. This CDR3 is built from 14 residues. Germline V CDR1 and CDR2: MNHEY, SVGAGI. V lost 7 bases and J lost 5; bases outside the gene matches: 6.

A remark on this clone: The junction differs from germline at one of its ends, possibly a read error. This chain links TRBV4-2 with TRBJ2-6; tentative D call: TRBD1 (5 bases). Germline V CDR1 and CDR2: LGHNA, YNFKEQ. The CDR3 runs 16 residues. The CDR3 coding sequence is TGTGCCAGCAGCCAAGATCTGGGCTCTGGGGCCAACGTCCCGACTTTC. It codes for CASSQDLGSGANVPTF.

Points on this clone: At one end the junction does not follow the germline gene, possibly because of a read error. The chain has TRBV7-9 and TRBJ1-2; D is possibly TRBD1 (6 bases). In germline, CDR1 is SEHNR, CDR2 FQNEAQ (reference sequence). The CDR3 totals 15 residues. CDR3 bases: TGTTCCAGCAGCACATCGGACAGAACGGCGGTTGGCTACACCTTC. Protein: CSSSTSDRTAVGYTF.

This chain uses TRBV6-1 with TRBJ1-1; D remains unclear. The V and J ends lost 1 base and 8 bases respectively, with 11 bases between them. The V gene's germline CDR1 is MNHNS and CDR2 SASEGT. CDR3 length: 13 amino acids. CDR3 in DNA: TGTGCCAGCAGTGAAGTTATCCTCCTGGAAGCTTTCTTT. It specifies CASSEVILLEAFF.